This T cell receptor beta chain was sequenced during a study of molecular identifiers for immune sequencing clone quantification (dated by TCRdb to the late 2010s). For context, the study as a whole: For a replicate experiment, RNA from 20,000 or 100,000 naive CD8 T cells was divided into five aliquots, of which four were sequenced. CD8 T cells were used in a methods study to benchmark molecular-identifier clustering-based TCR repertoire sequencing (MIDCIRS) and TCR RNA copy counting. What the authors observed across the whole study: Even against a background of approximately 1 million naive CD8 T cells, spiked-in Jurkat TCR RNA amounting to a single cell's worth was reported to be detectable. In CMV-specific effector cells, clones with more than 20 RNA copies accounted for over 97% of molecules, whereas in naive cells such clones accounted for under 1%. Modeling indicated approximately 3.1 TCR RNA copies recovered per cell, compared with 7.5 to 10 by digital PCR, which implies a capture efficiency of around 31%. The naive libraries included spiked-in Jurkat TCR RNA (10 copies' worth), and this Jurkat TCR RNA is not part of the donor repertoire. Highly expanded clone sizes could be underestimated because identical TCR molecules may share a barcode. When barcode sub-clustering was omitted, TCR diversity was inflated by chimeric consensus sequences, with chimeras reaching as high as 47%.

Libraries were prepared through PCR. Sequenced on a NextSeq 500. Bulk TCR libraries were prepared as previously described, using TCR primers listed in Table S5. Purification of total RNA was performed with the Qiagen AllPrep DNA/RNA kit. Before analysis, reads from multiple sequencing runs of one library were combined. The published analysis was carried out like this. Reads were retained only if the reads had an exact TCR constant sequence, and the retained reads were trimmed to 150 nt and grouped according to their 12-nt molecular barcodes. Reads within each barcode group were sub-clustered using a 15% Levenshtein threshold, and quality-weighted consensus sequences were constructed for each RNA molecule. Non-functional sequences were discarded, and so were lower-count sequences lying one edit away from another sequence. Based on fitting two negative binomial distributions, any barcode sub-cluster with under 20% of the maximum read count was discarded. Using fastp trimming at Q25 and MiXCR clonotype assembly, TCRdb reanalyzed the public sequencing data and kept in-frame beta chains. Every CDR3 protein is listed once, alongside the most common genes and DNA of its rows. The V and J calls were not made by the authors but by TCRdb's processing. Across this sample there are around 460,000 distinct CDR3 sequences, with around 23% seen only once. The ten largest make up over 0.6% of the sample.

Naive CD8 T cell libraries were made from about 21,000 to 970,000 sorted cells using 10%, 30% or 50% of purified RNA. On a BD FACSAria II, naive CD8 T cells were FACS-sorted as CD8+CD4-CCR7+CD45RA+ and collected into RLT Plus buffer. Under 11 TCR copies' worth of Jurkat RNA were spiked into roughly 18,000-1,000,000 naive CD8 T cell samples to test detection sensitivity. CD8 T cells were enriched using RosetteSep CD8+ T Cell Enrichment Cocktail and Ficoll-Paque, and the enriched cells then underwent ACK red cell lysis. The CDR3 runs 16 residues from the cysteine to the phenylalanine. Left in the record is the CDR3 DNA by itself, 48 bases read in frame from the first base. Trimmed from V: 0 bases; trimmed from J: 4 bases; junction bases lacking a gene match: 6. Based on the germline V gene (reference sequence), the CDR1 and CDR2 sequences are MNHNY and SVGAGI. This clonotype was seen many times. Its antigen target is currently unknown. Within one base of it there is no much larger clone, and no base qualities were kept.

The sequencing sample was made of naive CD8+ T cells from blood, with Jurkat cell RNA spiked in. Read against the paper, the sample's cell subset or site label means: FACS-sorted CD8+CD4-CCR7+CD45RA+ naive T cells. This chain joins TRBV6-6 to TRBJ2-3; TRBD1 matches 8 bases in the middle. This TCR derives from a human donor in good health. Some libraries in this study had Jurkat cell RNA spiked in. The CDR3 in this case is CASSYSVGQGPDTQYF. The sequenced DNA is TGTGCCAGCAGTTACTCCGTAGGACAGGGCCCAGATACGCAGTATTTT.